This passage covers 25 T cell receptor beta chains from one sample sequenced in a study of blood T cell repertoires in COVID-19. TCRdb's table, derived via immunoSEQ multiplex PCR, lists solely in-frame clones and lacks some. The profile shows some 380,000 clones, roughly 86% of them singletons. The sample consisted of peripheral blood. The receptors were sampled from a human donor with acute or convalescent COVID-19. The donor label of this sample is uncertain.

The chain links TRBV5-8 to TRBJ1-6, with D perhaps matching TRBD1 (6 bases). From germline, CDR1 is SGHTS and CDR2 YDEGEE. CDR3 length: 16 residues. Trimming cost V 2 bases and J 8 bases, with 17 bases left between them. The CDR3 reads CASSLAVTGQYSPLHF. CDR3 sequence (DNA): TGTGCCAGCAGCTTAGCTGTTACAGGGCAATATTCACCCCTCCACTTT.

The CDR3 region is CSVEDRGGAVNEQFF. The CDR3 coding sequence is TGCAGCGTTGAAGATCGTGGAGGGGCGGTCAATGAGCAGTTCTTC. The rearrangement uses TRBV29-1 and TRBJ2-1; possible D gene TRBD2, 6 bases. The V end was cut by 0 bases, the J end by 6 bases, with 15 bases between. This CDR3 has 15 amino acids. The germline CDR1 and CDR2 sequences are SQVTM and ANQGSEA.

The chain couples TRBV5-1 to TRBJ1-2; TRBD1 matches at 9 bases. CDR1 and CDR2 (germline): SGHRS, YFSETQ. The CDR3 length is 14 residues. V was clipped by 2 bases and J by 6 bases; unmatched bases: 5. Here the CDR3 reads CASSLRGTGNGYTF. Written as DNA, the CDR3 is TGCGCCAGCAGCTTAAGAGGGACAGGGAATGGCTACACCTTC.

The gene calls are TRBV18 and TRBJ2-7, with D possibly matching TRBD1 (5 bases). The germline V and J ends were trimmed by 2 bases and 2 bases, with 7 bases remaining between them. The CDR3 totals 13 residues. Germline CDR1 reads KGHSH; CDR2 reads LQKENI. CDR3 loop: CASSPIGAYEQYF. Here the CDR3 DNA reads TGTGCCAGCTCACCAATAGGGGCCTACGAGCAGTACTTC.

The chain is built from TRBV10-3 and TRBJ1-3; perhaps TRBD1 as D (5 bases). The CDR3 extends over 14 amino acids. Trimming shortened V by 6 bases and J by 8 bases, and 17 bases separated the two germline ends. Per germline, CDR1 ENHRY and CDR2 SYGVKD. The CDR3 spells CAIRPDSRRDTIYF. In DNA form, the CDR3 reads TGTGCCATCAGGCCAGACAGTAGACGAGACACCATATATTTT.

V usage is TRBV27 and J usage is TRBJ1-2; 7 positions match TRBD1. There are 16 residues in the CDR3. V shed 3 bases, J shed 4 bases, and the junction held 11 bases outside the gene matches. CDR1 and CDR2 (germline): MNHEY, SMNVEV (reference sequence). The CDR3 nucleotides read TGTGCCAGCAGTTTCCGGAAGGGACAGAGCGTCTATGGCTACACCTTC. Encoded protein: CASSFRKGQSVYGYTF.

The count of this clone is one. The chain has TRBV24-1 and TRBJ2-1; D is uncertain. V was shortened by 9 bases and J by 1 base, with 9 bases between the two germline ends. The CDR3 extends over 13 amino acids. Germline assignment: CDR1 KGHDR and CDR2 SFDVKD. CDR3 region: CATQSRSYNEQFF. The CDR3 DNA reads TGTGCCACCCAGTCACGTTCCTACAATGAGCAGTTCTTC.

This CDR3 reads CASSQVRGSEQFF. CDR3 bases: TGTGCCAGCAGCCAAGTTAGGGGCTCTGAGCAGTTCTTC. The chain joins TRBV3-1 (or the pseudogene TRBV3-2) to TRBJ2-1; D is possibly TRBD1 (5 bases). Germline CDR1 and CDR2: LGHDT and YNNKEL (reference sequence). V lost 1 base and J 9 bases, leaving 10 bases between the germline ends. The CDR3 extends over 13 amino acids.

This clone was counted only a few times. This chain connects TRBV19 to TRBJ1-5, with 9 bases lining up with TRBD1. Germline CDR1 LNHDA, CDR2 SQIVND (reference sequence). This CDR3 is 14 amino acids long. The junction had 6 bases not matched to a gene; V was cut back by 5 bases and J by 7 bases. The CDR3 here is CASSPGTGSQPQHF. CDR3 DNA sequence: TGTGCCAGTAGTCCCGGGACAGGGTCCCAGCCCCAGCATTTT.

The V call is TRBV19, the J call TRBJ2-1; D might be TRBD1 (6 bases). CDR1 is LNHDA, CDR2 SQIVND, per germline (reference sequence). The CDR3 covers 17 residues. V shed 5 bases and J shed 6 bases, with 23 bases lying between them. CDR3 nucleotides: TGTGCCAGTAGTCCAAATGGGAGACAGGTGGTCTCCAATGAGCAGTTCTTC. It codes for CASSPNGRQVVSNEQFF.

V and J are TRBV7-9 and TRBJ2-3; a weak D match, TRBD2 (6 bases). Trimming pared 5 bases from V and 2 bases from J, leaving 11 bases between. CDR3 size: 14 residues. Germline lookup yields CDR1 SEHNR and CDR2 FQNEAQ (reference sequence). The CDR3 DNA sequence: TGTGCCAGCAGCCTCGGACTAAACACAGATACGCAGTATTTT. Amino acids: CASSLGLNTDTQYF.

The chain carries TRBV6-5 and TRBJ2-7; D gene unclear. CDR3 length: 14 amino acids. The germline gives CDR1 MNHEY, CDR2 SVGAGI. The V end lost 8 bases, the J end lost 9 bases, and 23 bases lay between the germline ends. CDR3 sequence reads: CASSPGWAPGGQYF. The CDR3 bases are TGTGCCAGCTCCCCTGGGTGGGCTCCTGGTGGGCAGTACTTC.

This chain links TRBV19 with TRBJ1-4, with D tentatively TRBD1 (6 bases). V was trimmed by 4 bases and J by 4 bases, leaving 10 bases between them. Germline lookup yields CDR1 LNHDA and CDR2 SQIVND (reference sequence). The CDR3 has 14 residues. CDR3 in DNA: TGTGCCAGTAGTACACAGGGAGTTAATGAAAAACTGTTTTTT. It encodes CASSTQGVNEKLFF.

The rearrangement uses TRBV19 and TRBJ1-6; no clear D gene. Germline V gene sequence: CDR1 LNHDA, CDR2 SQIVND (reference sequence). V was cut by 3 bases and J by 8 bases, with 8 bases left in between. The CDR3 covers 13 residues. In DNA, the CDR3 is TGTGCCAGTAGTATCGTTTCGGATTCACCCCTCCACTTT. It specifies CASSIVSDSPLHF.

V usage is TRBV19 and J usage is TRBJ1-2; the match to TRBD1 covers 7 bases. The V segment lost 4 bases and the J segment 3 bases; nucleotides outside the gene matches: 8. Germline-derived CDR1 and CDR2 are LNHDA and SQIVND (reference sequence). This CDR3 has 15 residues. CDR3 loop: CASSKPSGQDYGYTF. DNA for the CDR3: TGTGCCAGTAGTAAGCCCAGCGGACAGGACTATGGCTACACCTTC.

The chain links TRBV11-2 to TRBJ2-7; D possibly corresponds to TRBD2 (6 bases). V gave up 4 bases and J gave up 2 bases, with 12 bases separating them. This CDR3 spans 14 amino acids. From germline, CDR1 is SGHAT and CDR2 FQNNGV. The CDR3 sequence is CASSSRDLTYEQYF. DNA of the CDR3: TGTGCCAGCAGCTCAAGGGACTTGACCTACGAGCAGTACTTC.

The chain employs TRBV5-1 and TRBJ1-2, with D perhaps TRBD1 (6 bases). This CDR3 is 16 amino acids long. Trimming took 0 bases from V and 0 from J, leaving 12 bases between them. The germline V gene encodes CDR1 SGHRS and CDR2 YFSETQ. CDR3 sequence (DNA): TGCGCCAGCAGCTTGGGGCAGGGGTTAGCTAACTATGGCTACACCTTC. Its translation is CASSLGQGLANYGYTF.

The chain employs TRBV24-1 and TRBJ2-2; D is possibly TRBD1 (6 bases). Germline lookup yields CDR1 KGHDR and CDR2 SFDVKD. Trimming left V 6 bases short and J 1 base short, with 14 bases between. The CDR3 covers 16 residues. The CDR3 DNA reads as TGTGCCACCAGTTCTTCTCAGGGGAAGAACACCGGGGAGCTGTTTTTT. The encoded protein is CATSSSQGKNTGELFF.

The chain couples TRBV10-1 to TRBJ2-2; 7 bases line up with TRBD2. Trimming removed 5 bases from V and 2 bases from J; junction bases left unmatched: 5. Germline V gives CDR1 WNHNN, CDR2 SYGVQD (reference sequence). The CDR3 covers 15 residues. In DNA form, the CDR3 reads TGCGCCAGCAGTCCTACTAGCGTTAACACCGGGGAGCTGTTTTTT. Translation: CASSPTSVNTGELFF.

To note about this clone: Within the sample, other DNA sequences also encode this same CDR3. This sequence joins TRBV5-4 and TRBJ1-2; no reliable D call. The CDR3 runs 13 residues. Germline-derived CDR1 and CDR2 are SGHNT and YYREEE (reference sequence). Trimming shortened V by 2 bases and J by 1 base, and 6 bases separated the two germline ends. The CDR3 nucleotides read TGTGCCAGCAGCTTTGGAGGTAACTATGGCTACACCTTC. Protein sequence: CASSFGGNYGYTF.

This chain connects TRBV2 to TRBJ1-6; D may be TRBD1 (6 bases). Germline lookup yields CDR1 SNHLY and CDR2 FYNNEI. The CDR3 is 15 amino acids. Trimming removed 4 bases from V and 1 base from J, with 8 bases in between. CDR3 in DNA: TGTGCCAGCAGTGGGGGGCAGTCCTATAATTCACCCCTCCACTTT. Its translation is CASSGGQSYNSPLHF.

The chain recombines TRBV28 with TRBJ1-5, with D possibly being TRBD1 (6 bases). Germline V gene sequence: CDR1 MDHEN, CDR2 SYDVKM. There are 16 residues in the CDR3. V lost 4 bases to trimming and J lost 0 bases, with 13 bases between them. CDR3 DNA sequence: TGTGCCAGCAGTTCGGGACACCTCATTAGCAATCAGCCCCAGCATTTT. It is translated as CASSSGHLISNQPQHF. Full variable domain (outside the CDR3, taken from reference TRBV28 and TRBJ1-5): DVKVTQSSRYLVKRTGEKVFLECVQDMDHENMFWYRQDPGLGLRLIYFSYDVKMKEKGDIPEGYSVSREKKERFSLILESASTNQTSMYLCASSSGHLISNQPQHFGDGTRLSIL.

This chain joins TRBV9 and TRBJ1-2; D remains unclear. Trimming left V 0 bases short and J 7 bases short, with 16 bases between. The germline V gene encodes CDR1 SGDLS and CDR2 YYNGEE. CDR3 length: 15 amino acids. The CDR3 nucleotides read TGTGCCAGCAGCGTAGTTCGTTTTCTTATCTTTGGCTACACCTTC. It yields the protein CASSVVRFLIFGYTF.

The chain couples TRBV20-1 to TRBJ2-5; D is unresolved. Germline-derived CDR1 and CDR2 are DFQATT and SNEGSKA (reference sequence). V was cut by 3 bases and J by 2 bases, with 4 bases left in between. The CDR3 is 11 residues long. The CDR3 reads CSASEQETQYF. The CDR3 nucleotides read TGCAGTGCTAGCGAGCAAGAGACCCAGTACTTC.

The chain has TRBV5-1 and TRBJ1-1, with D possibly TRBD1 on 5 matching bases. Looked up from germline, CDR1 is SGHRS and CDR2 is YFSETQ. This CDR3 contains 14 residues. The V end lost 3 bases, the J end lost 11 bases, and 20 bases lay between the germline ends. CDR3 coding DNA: TGCGCCAGCAGCTCCCCGCGGGGGGGGGAAAGGGCTTTCTTT. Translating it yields CASSSPRGGERAFF.